Each of the 14 T cell receptor beta chains below was sequenced from the same sample in a study of T cell clonotyping in hematopoietic cell transplantation. Assay used: immunoSEQ multiplex PCR; TCRdb lists only in-frame clones, some missing. The sample records about 9,400 clones, about 79% being singletons. The input for sequencing was PBMCs, taken 180 days after allogeneic stem cell transplant. These receptors originate from a male patient aged 40 to 50 who had an allogeneic stem cell transplant from a related donor, so the T cells may come from the graft donor. Some clones in this sample may be carry-over from other donors' samples.

The gene calls are TRBV7-2 and TRBJ1-5, with D perhaps matching TRBD1 (6 bases). The CDR3 spans 15 residues. V dropped 3 bases and J dropped 1 base, with 10 bases sitting between them. The germline gives CDR1 SGHTA, CDR2 FQGNSA. This chain's CDR3 is CASSFQGTSNQPQHF. The DNA of the CDR3 is TGTGCCAGCAGCTTTCAGGGGACGAGCAATCAGCCCCAGCATTTT. Complete variable domain (other parts from reference TRBV7-2 and TRBJ1-5): GAGVSQSPSNKVTEKGKDVELRCDPISGHTALYWYRQSLGQGLEFLIYFQGNSAPDKSGLPSDRFSAERTGGSVSTLTIQRTQQEDSAVYLCASSFQGTSNQPQHFGDGTRLSIL.

The rearrangement links TRBV7-8 to TRBJ2-7; D possibly corresponds to TRBD1 (6 bases). The CDR3 runs 15 residues. The V end was cut by 2 bases, the J end by 0 bases, with 11 bases between. Germline V CDR1 and CDR2: SGHVS, FQNEAQ. CDR3 DNA: TGTGCCAGCAGCTTACTCCAGGGGCCCTCCTACGAGCAGTACTTC. It specifies CASSLLQGPSYEQYF.

This CDR3 reads CASSPAGGRFSEAFF. The CDR3 DNA sequence: TGTGCCAGCAGCCCGGCGGGGGGCCGGTTCTCTGAAGCTTTCTTT. The gene calls are TRBV11-2 and TRBJ1-1, with D possibly TRBD1 on 6 matching bases. This CDR3 is 15 amino acids long. Germline CDR1 SGHAT, CDR2 FQNNGV. With 5 bases removed from V and 6 bases from J, the gap between germline ends came to 19 bases.

V usage is TRBV6-5 and J usage is TRBJ1-1, with D perhaps matching TRBD1 (5 bases). The V end was cut by 8 bases, the J end by 2 bases, with 12 bases between. The CDR3 covers 13 residues. Germline values: CDR1 MNHEY, CDR2 SVGAGI. As DNA, the CDR3 is TGTGCCAGCGAACCTCAGGGAAACACTGAAGCTTTCTTT. Translation gives CASEPQGNTEAFF.

This clone is large (0.1 to 1%) by share. This chain links TRBV5-1 with TRBJ2-3; 7 nucleotides agree with TRBD1. V was pared by 0 bases and J by 6 bases, with 19 bases of the junction left unmatched. The CDR3 runs to 19 residues. CDR1 is SGHRS and CDR2 is YFSETQ in the germline V gene. The chain's CDR3 is CASSLELVVPGGFLDTQYF. The CDR3 nucleotides are TGCGCCAGCAGCTTGGAATTAGTCGTGCCAGGGGGTTTTCTGGATACGCAGTATTTT.

The chain couples TRBV11-2 to TRBJ1-3, with TRBD1 matching 8 bases. Germline V lookup: CDR1 SGHAT, CDR2 FQNNGV. The CDR3 is 17 residues long. Unmatched junction bases numbered 9, after V lost 5 bases and J lost 0 bases. CDR3 in amino acids: CASSPTGQGHSGNTIYF. The CDR3 coding sequence is TGTGCCAGCAGCCCTACCGGACAGGGACACTCTGGAAACACCATATATTTT. Drawing the rest from reference TRBV11-2 and TRBJ1-3, the complete variable domain is EAGVAQSPRYKIIEKRQSVAFWCNPISGHATLYWYQQILGQGPKLLIQFQNNGVVDDSQLPKDRFSAERLKGVDSTLKIQPAKLEDSAVYLCASSPTGQGHSGNTIYFGEGSWLTVV.

This chain links TRBV13 with TRBJ2-4; the match to TRBD1 covers 8 bases. The germline gives CDR1 PRHDT, CDR2 FYEKMQ (reference sequence). V dropped 0 bases and J dropped 7; count of bases not matched to a gene: 11. This CDR3 region has 17 residues. The CDR3 reads CASSLGARTGFLNIQYF. The CDR3 nucleotides are TGTGCCAGCAGCTTAGGGGCGAGGACAGGGTTCCTTAACATTCAGTACTTC. The whole variable domain, remainder taken from reference TRBV13 and TRBJ2-4, is AAGVIQSPRHLIKEKRETATLKCYPIPRHDTVYWYQQGPGQDPQFLISFYEKMQSDKGSIPDRFSAQQFSDYHSELNMSSLELGDSALYFCASSLGARTGFLNIQYFGAGTRLSVL.

The rearrangement links TRBV15 to TRBJ1-1; D call uncertain. CDR1 LNHNV and CDR2 YYDKDF come from the germline V gene (reference sequence). Trimming pared 2 bases from V and 1 base from J, leaving 8 bases between. The length of the CDR3 is 14 residues. The CDR3 DNA reads TGTGCCACCAGCAGACCCAACAGGAACACTGAAGCTTTCTTT. This gives the protein CATSRPNRNTEAFF.

The CDR3 loop is CASSQDRYEQFF. For the CDR3, the DNA is TGTGCCAGCAGCCAAGATAGATATGAGCAGTTCTTC. The chain is built from TRBV4-2 and TRBJ2-1; no firm D call. V was shortened by 0 bases and J by 8 bases, with 5 bases between the two germline ends. CDR3 size: 12 residues. Per the germline V gene, CDR1 is LGHNA and CDR2 is YNFKEQ.

This clone was detected only once. V gene TRBV28 combines with J gene TRBJ2-7; TRBD2 aligns across 7 bases. Per germline, CDR1 MDHEN and CDR2 SYDVKM. There are 15 residues in the CDR3. V shed 6 bases and J 0 bases; nucleotides not matched to a gene: 8. The CDR3 nucleotides are TGTGCCAGCAGATACCGGGACTACCCCTCCTACGAGCAGTACTTC. This gives the protein CASRYRDYPSYEQYF.

J is TRBJ1-4 and V is TRBV28; D remains ambiguous. V lost 5 bases, J lost 3 bases, and 16 bases lay in between. Germline V CDR1 and CDR2: MDHEN, SYDVKM. CDR3 length: 16 residues. The CDR3 DNA reads as TGTGCCAGCAGTCGAGACCGACGCTTCCCTAATGAAAAACTGTTTTTT. It is translated as CASSRDRRFPNEKLFF.

This chain connects TRBV7-2 to TRBJ2-7, with TRBD2 as a possible D gene (6 bases). V lost 1 base and J 5 bases, leaving 12 bases between the germline ends. Germline-derived CDR1 and CDR2 are SGHTA and FQGNSA. The CDR3 has 14 residues. CDR3 sequence (DNA): TGTGCCAGCAGCTTAGGGGTGGGGGGAGACGAGCAGTACTTC. As protein: CASSLGVGGDEQYF.

The chain carries TRBV21-1 and TRBJ1-6; the DNA was not used to check the table's D call, TRBD1. TRBV21-1 is an annotated pseudogene. The CDR3 contains 16 residues. CDR3 loop: CASPRGRSLGNSPLHF. DNA for the CDR3: TGTGCCAGCCCCAGGGGACGCAGTCTCGGTAATTCACCCCTCCACTTT.

The chain is built from TRBV30 and TRBJ2-2, with D perhaps matching TRBD1 or TRBD2 (5 bases each). V dropped 4 bases and J dropped 7 bases, with 22 bases sitting between them. The germline CDR1 and CDR2 sequences are GTSNPN and SVGIG (reference sequence). The CDR3 extends over 16 amino acids. CDR3 sequence reads: CAWMSGHGAGGGELFF. In DNA, the CDR3 is TGTGCCTGGATGAGCGGTCACGGGGCCGGTGGCGGGGAGCTGTTTTTT.